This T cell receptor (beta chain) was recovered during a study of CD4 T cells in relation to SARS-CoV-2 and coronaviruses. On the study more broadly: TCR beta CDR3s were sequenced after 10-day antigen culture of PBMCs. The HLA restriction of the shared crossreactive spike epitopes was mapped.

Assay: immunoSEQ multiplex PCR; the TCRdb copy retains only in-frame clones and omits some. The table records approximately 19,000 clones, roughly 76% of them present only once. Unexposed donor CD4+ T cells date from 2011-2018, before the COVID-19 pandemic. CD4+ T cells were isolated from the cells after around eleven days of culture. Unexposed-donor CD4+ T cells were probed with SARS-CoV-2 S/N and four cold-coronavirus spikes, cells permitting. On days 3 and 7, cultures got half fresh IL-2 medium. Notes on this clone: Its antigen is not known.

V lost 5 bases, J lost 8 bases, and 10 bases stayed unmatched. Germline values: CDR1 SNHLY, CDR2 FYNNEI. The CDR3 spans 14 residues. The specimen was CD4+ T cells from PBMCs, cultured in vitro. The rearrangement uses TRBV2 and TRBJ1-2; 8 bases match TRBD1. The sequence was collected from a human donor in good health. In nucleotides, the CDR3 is TGTGCCAGCAGTCGGGCTCAGGGGGCGCGGGGCTACACCTTC. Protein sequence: CASSRAQGARGYTF.